This section outlines one TCR beta chain sequence together with its context. A far larger clone is just one base off, so this is likely a read error. This sample was included in a study of blood T cell repertoires in COVID-19. Study as a whole: Sources were T cells, B-cell-depleted T cells, or PBMCs; the material itself was cDNA or gDNA.

The repertoire was sequenced with immunoSEQ multiplex PCR; TCRdb's copy has only in-frame clones and lacks some. The sample includes around 200,000 clones, approximately 81% of them seen just once. This TCR was sampled from a woman of 80 years or more with acute or convalescent COVID-19. Sequences were obtained from peripheral blood.

CDR3: CASSPGGEQFF. DNA of the CDR3: TGTGCCAGCAGCCCCGGGGGTGAGCAGTTCTTC. The chain joins TRBV11-1 to TRBJ2-1; the D gene is possibly TRBD2 (6 bases). With 5 bases removed from V and 9 bases from J, the gap between germline ends came to 8 bases. This CDR3 is 11 amino acids long. Germline V gene lookup returns CDR1 SGHAT and CDR2 FQDESV (reference sequence).